This note documents a single T cell receptor beta chain sequence. Those donating, healthy Caucasian individuals from Russia, were aged 6 to 90. Alongside a J-beta primer mix, a sample-barcoded 5' primer served in a second PCR lasting roughly 7 to 12 cycles. Tagging of each cDNA molecule was performed by a template-switch adaptor with 12 random nucleotides. TCRdb reprocessed the 5' RACE reads with MiXCR, giving one entry per CDR3 protein. This repertoire shows 350,000 to 450,000 distinct CDR3 sequences, roughly half found once; its top ten account for 50% to 65%. The data are from a study of blood T cells in healthy people across ages. V lost 6 bases and J lost 1, with 10 bases in between. Germline V gene sequence: CDR1 SGDLS, CDR2 YYNGEE. There are 13 residues in the CDR3.

What was sequenced was blood. The TCR originated in a man aged 60-69 years in good health. This chain connects TRBV9 to TRBJ2-5; D remains unclear. The CDR3 DNA sequence: TGTGCCAGCAATCGGTCCCCCCAAGAGACCCAGTACTTC. It is translated as CASNRSPQETQYF. Full variable domain (missing parts from reference TRBV9 and TRBJ2-5): DSGVTQTPKHLITATGQRVTLRCSPRSGDLSVYWYQQSLDQGLQFLIQYYNGEERAKGNILERFSAQQFPDLHSELNLSSLELGDSALYFCASNRSPQETQYFGPGTRLLVL.